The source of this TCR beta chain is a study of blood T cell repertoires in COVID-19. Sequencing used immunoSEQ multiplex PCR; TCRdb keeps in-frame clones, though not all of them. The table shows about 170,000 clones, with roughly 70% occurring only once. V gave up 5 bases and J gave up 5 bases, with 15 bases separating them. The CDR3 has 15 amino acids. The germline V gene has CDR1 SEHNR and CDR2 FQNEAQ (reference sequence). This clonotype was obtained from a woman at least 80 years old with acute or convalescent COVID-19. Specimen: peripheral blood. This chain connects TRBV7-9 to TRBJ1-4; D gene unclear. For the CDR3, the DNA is TGTGCCAGCAGCAGAATGGGCCAAGAGAATGAAAAACTGTTTTTT. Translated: CASSRMGQENEKLFF.